These T cell receptor beta chains were read from a single sample in a study of beta chain features in type 1 diabetes. Profiling relied on immunoSEQ multiplex PCR, and the TCRdb table lists in-frame clones only, not all of them. The repertoire consists of 350,000 to 450,000 clones, with approximately 15% occurring once and the leading ten covering roughly 0.038%. Sequencing was carried out using naive CD4+ T cells from blood. The origin of the receptors is a man between 25 and 39 years old in good health. The CDR3 runs from the conserved cysteine through the conserved F or W. The D gene is left open where the match is weak. Clone size is stated in some rows and not others, as once, few, many or a class when expanded.

>TRBD1|TRBV2|few|TRBJ2-1
CASSEGRGTGDPYNEQFF
TGTGCCAGCAGTGAAGGACGGGGGACAGGGGATCCCTACAATGAGCAGTTCTTC
>.|TRBV4-3|.|TRBJ2-7
CASSQVRAYEQYF
TGCGCCAGCAGCCAAGTGAGGGCCTACGAGCAGTACTTC
>.|TRBV29-1|once|TRBJ2-2
CSGAADSLNTGELFF
TGCAGCGGTGCCGCGGACAGCCTGAACACCGGGGAGCTGTTTTTT
>.|TRBV12-5|.|TRBJ2-2
CASGLYQTGELFF
TGTGCTAGTGGTTTGTATCAGACCGGGGAGCTGTTTTTT
>.|TRBV18|.|TRBJ2-5
CASSPPRGRETQYF
TGTGCCAGCTCACCACCGAGAGGGAGGGAGACCCAGTACTTC
>.|TRBV20-1|.|TRBJ2-5
CSARVWETQYF
TGCAGTGCTAGAGTTTGGGAGACCCAGTACTTC
>TRBD1|TRBV9|.|TRBJ1-2
CASSVGGQGVGGYTF
TGTGCCAGCAGCGTCGGTGGACAGGGCGTAGGTGGCTACACCTTC
>TRBD2|TRBV6-6|.|TRBJ2-3
CASRLAGGPDTQYF
TGTGCCAGCAGATTAGCGGGAGGGCCGGATACGCAGTATTTT
>.|TRBV18|.|TRBJ2-7
CASSPVGLYEQYF
TGTGCCAGCTCACCTGTAGGCTTATACGAGCAGTACTTC
>TRBD2|TRBV5-6|.|TRBJ2-3
CASSEPSGRTDTQYF
TGTGCCAGCAGCGAACCTAGCGGGAGAACAGATACGCAGTATTTT
>.|TRBV7-9|few|TRBJ1-1
CASSIGQTNTEAFF
TGTGCCAGCAGCATAGGACAGACCAACACTGAAGCTTTCTTT
>.|TRBV7-2|few|TRBJ2-4
CASSLERAETPGYF
TGTGCCAGCAGCTTGGAGAGAGCGGAGACCCCTGGGTACTTC
>TRBD1|TRBV7-2|.|TRBJ2-1
CASSWQTGVGINEQFF
TGTGCCAGCAGCTGGCAGACAGGGGTGGGAATCAATGAGCAGTTCTTC
>.|TRBV29-1|few|TRBJ2-1
CSVGRGSYNEQFF
TGCAGCGTTGGTAGGGGCTCCTACAATGAGCAGTTCTTC
>.|TRBV27|once|TRBJ2-5
CAGGSITGTLETQYF
TGTGCCGGAGGGAGCATTACAGGGACCTTAGAGACCCAGTACTTC
>.|TRBV4-2|.|TRBJ2-5
CASSQGQRGDSQETQYF
TGTGCCAGCAGCCAAGGGCAAAGGGGGGATTCGCAAGAGACCCAGTACTTC
>.|TRBV9|few|TRBJ1-6
CASSANVGSPLHF
TGTGCCAGCAGCGCGAACGTTGGGTCACCCCTCCACTTT
>.|TRBV18|.|TRBJ2-2
CASSGERTGELFF
TGTGCCAGCTCGGGCGAAAGGACCGGGGAGCTGTTTTTT
>.|TRBV11-2|few|TRBJ2-1
CASSSTGSQFF
TGTGCCAGCAGCTCCACAGGGTCACAGTTCTTC
>TRBD2|TRBV5-4|.|TRBJ2-5
CASSKPSGQKETQYF
TGTGCCAGCAGCAAACCTAGCGGGCAAAAAGAGACCCAGTACTTC
>TRBD2|TRBV13|.|TRBJ2-1
CASSSPAGGPTNEQFF
TGTGCCAGCAGCTCACCAGCGGGAGGGCCTACCAATGAGCAGTTCTTC
>.|TRBV7-2|few|TRBJ1-2
CASSPTGTTYGYTF
TGTGCCAGCAGCCCAACCGGGACAACTTATGGCTACACCTTC
>.|TRBV7-9|few|TRBJ2-5
CASSSEQTQYF
TGTGCCAGCAGCTCCGAGCAGACCCAGTACTTC
>.|TRBV7-2|.|TRBJ2-1
CASSPLGNEQFF
TGTGCCAGCAGCCCCTTGGGAAATGAGCAGTTCTTC
>TRBD2|TRBV4-1|once|TRBJ2-5
CASGNYVGTSGSPQETQYF
TGCGCCAGCGGAAACTATGTAGGGACTAGCGGGAGCCCCCAAGAGACCCAGTACTTC
>TRBD2|TRBV6-5|few|TRBJ2-3
CASKRGESTDTQYF
TGTGCCAGCAAGCGGGGAGAAAGCACAGATACGCAGTATTTT
>.|TRBV7-9|.|TRBJ2-2
CASSLGQAGELFF
TGTGCCAGCAGCTTAGGTCAGGCCGGGGAGCTGTTTTTT
>TRBD2|TRBV6-6|few|TRBJ2-1
CAIGGTSGKDEQFF
TGTGCCATCGGAGGGACTAGCGGGAAGGATGAGCAGTTCTTC
>TRBD2|TRBV5-4|.|TRBJ2-3
CASSSGLGLAVTDTQYF
TGTGCCAGCAGCTCGGGACTAGGACTAGCGGTCACAGATACGCAGTATTTT
>.|TRBV9|.|TRBJ1-1
CASTASGDPNTEAFF
TGTGCCAGCACTGCTTCGGGGGATCCGAACACTGAAGCTTTCTTT
>.|TRBV29-1|.|TRBJ1-2
CSVGLLATDLYGYTF
TGCAGCGTTGGTCTTCTGGCAACGGACCTATATGGCTACACCTTC
>TRBD2|TRBV7-2|.|TRBJ2-5
CASSWTSGSETQYF
TGTGCCAGCAGCTGGACTAGCGGGAGTGAGACCCAGTACTTC
>.|TRBV11-2|.|TRBJ2-3
CASSLVDSLLRNTQYF
TGTGCCAGCAGCTTAGTCGACTCCTTACTTCGAAATACGCAGTATTTT
>TRBD1|TRBV4-3|.|TRBJ2-7
CASSQEGTGEGEQYF
TGCGCCAGCAGCCAAGAAGGGACAGGGGAAGGCGAGCAGTACTTC
>.|TRBV5-4|few|TRBJ1-1
CASSLEGPGRTEAFF
TGTGCCAGCAGCTTGGAGGGCCCAGGGAGGACTGAAGCTTTCTTT
>.|TRBV7-9|few|TRBJ2-1
CASSLGLAADEQFF
TGTGCCAGCAGCCTCGGGTTAGCCGCAGATGAGCAGTTCTTC
>.|TRBV29-1|.|TRBJ1-2
CSVDREGYTF
TGCAGCGTTGACAGGGAGGGCTACACCTTC
>.|TRBV29-1|.|TRBJ2-1
CSVGPGQRLGEQFF
TGCAGCGTTGGACCGGGCCAGCGGTTGGGTGAGCAGTTCTTC
>.|TRBV7-3|few|TRBJ2-6
CASSLTSGPGANVLTF
TGTGCCAGCAGCTTAACCAGTGGGCCTGGGGCCAACGTCCTGACTTTC
>TRBD1|TRBV7-9|.|TRBJ1-2
CASSLGQGNYGYTF
TGTGCCAGCAGCTTGGGACAGGGGAACTATGGCTACACCTTC
>TRBD1|TRBV13|few|TRBJ1-4
CASSLRQGALRIEKLFF
TGTGCCAGCAGCTTACGGCAGGGGGCCCTTCGTATTGAAAAACTGTTTTTT
>TRBD1|TRBV29-1|few|TRBJ2-5
CSVADRGVRETQYF
TGCAGCGTTGCCGACAGGGGGGTAAGGGAGACCCAGTACTTC
>.|TRBV15|few|TRBJ2-5
CATSRGFNQETQYF
TGTGCCACCAGCAGAGGGTTCAACCAAGAGACCCAGTACTTC
>TRBD2|TRBV9|few|TRBJ2-3
CASSVASGRADTQYF
TGTGCCAGCAGCGTGGCTAGCGGGAGGGCAGATACGCAGTATTTT
>.|TRBV9|few|TRBJ2-7
CASSVAVQTLPNEQYF
TGTGCCAGCAGCGTAGCGGTCCAGACACTTCCAAACGAGCAGTACTTC
>TRBD1|TRBV5-1|few|TRBJ2-3
CASSLAPGQVTDTQYF
TGCGCCAGCAGCTTGGCCCCGGGACAGGTCACAGATACGCAGTATTTT